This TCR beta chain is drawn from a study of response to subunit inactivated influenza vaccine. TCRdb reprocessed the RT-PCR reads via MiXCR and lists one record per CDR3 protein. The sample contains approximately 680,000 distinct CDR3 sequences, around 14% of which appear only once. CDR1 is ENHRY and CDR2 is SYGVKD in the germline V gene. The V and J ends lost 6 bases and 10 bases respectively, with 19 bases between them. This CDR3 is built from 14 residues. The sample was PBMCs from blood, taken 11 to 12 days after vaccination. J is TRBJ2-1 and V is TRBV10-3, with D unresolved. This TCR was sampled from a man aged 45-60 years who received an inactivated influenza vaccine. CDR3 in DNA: TGTGCCATCAGACCCCAACGACATCCGCCAGAGCAGTTCTTC. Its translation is CAIRPQRHPPEQFF.